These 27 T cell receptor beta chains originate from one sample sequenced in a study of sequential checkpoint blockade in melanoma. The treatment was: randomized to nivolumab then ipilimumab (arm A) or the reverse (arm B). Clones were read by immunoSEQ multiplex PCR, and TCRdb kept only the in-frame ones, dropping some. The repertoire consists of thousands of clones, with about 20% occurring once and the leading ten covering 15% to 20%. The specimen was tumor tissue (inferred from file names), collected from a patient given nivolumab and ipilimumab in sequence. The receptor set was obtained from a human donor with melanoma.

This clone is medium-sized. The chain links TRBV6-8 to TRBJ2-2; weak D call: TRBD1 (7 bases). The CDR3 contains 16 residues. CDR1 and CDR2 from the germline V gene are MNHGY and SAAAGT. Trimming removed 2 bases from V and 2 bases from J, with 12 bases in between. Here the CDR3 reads CASSYLQGTNTGELFF. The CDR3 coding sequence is TGTGCCAGCAGTTACCTACAGGGGACTAACACCGGGGAGCTGTTTTTT.

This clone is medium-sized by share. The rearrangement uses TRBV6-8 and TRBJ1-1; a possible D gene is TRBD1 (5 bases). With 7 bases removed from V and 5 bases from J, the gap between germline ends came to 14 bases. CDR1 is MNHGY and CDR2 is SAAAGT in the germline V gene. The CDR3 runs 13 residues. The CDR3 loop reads CASTRRGGTEAFF. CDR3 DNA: TGTGCCAGCACTAGACGGGGGGGGACTGAAGCTTTCTTT.

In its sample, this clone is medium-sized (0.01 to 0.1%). This CDR3 reads CASSYRGTVSSGANVLTF. The CDR3 bases are TGTGCCAGCAGTTACCGAGGGACAGTATCGTCTGGGGCCAACGTCCTGACTTTC. The V call is TRBV6-8, the J call TRBJ2-6; 7 nucleotides match TRBD1. Germline CDR1 MNHGY, CDR2 SAAAGT. CDR3 length: 18 residues. V was pared by 2 bases and J by 1 base, with 8 bases of the junction left unmatched.

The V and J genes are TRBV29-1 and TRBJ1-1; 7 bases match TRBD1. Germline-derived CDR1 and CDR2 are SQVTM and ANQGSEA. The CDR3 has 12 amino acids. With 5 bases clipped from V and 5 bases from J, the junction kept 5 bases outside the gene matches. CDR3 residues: CSVRRGGTEAFF. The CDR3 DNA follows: TGCAGCGTTCGCAGGGGGGGTACTGAAGCTTTCTTT.

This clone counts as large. The DNA of the CDR3 is TGTGCCAGCAGCTCCGACAGTTATGGCTACACCTTC. Translation: CASSSDSYGYTF. The chain couples TRBV6-8 to TRBJ1-2, with a tentative D call TRBD1 (5 bases). Trimming removed 6 bases at V and 5 bases at J, with 10 bases between. This CDR3 has 12 residues. Germline-derived CDR1 and CDR2 are MNHGY and SAAAGT.

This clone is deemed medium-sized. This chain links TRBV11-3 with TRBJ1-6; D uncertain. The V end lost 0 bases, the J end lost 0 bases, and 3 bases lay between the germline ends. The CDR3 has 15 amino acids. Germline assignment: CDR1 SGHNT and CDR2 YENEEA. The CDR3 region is CASSLDSSYNSPLHF. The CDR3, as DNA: TGTGCCAGCAGCTTAGACAGCTCCTATAATTCACCCCTCCACTTT.

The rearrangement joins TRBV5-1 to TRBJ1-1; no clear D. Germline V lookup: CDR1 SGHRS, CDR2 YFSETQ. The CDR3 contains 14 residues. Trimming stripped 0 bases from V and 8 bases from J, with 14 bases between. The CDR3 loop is CASSLDAEGREAFF. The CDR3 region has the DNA TGCGCCAGCAGCTTGGATGCGGAAGGGAGGGAAGCTTTCTTT.

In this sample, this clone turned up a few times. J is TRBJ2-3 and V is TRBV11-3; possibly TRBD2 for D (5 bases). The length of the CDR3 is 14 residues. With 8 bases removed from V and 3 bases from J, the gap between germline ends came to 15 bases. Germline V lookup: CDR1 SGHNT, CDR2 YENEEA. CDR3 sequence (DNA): TGTGCCAGCGGTTTACGGGGTGAAACAGATACGCAGTATTTT. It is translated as CASGLRGETDTQYF.

CDR3 in amino acids: CASSLPLGVGEKLFF. The CDR3 region has the DNA TGTGCCAGTAGTCTACCCCTGGGGGTGGGTGAAAAACTGTTTTTT. This chain uses TRBV19 with TRBJ1-4, with a weak D call TRBD1 (5 bases). Germline V CDR1 and CDR2: LNHDA, SQIVND (reference sequence). This CDR3 contains 15 residues. With 5 bases removed from V and 7 bases from J, the gap between germline ends came to 17 bases.

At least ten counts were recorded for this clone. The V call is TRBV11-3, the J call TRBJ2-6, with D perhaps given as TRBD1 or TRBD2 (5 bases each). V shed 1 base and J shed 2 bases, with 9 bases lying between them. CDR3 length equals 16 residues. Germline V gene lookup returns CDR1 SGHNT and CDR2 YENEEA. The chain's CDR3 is CASSLGDGPGANVLTF. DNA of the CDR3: TGTGCCAGCAGCTTAGGGGACGGACCTGGGGCCAACGTCCTGACTTTC.

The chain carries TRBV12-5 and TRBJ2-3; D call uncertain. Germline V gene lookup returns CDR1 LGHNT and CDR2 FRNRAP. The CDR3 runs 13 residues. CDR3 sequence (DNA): TGTGCCAGCACCCCTGGAAAAGGCGCTGCGCAGTATTTT. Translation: CASTPGKGAAQYF.

CDR3 residues: CASSGTNRGHGYTF. The CDR3 bases are TGCGCCAGCAGCGGGACGAACAGGGGCCATGGCTACACCTTC. The chain employs TRBV5-1 and TRBJ1-2; TRBD1 agrees at 7 bases. Germline values: CDR1 SGHRS, CDR2 YFSETQ. The CDR3 extends over 14 amino acids. The V gene end was trimmed by 4 bases and the J gene end by 6 bases; junction bases not matched to a gene: 9.

Here the CDR3 DNA reads TGTGCCAGCAGCCGCAAACTAGCGGTTAACACCGGGGAGCTGTTTTTT. This gives the protein CASSRKLAVNTGELFF. The chain combines TRBV14 with TRBJ2-2; the match to TRBD2 covers 8 bases. The CDR3 is made up of 16 amino acids. After removal of 4 bases from V and 2 bases from J, the junction contained 6 bases not matched to a gene. Germline CDR1 is SGHDN and CDR2 is FVKESK.

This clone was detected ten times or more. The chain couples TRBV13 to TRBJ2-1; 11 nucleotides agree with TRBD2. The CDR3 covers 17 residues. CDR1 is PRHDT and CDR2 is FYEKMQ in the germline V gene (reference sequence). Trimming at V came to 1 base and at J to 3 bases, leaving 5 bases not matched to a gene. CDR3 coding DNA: TGTGCCAGCAGCTTAGATCTTAGCGGGGGGGGCTACAATGAGCAGTTCTTC. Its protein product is CASSLDLSGGGYNEQFF.

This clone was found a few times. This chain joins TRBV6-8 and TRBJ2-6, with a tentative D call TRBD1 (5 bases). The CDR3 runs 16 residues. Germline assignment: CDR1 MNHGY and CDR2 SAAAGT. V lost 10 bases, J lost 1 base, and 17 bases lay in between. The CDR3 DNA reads TGTGCCATCACCAAAGACAGATCATCTGGGGCCAACGTCCTGACTTTC. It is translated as CAITKDRSSGANVLTF.

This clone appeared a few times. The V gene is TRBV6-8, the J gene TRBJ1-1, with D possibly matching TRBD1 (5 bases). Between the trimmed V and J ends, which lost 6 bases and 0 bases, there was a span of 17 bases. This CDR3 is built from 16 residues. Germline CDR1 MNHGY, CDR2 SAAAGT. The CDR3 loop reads CASRSRGRGMNTEAFF. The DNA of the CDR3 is TGTGCCAGCAGAAGTCGGGGTCGGGGCATGAACACTGAAGCTTTCTTT.

CDR3 DNA: TGCGCCAGCAAAGGAGGCTTTGCAACTAATGAAAAACTGTTTTTT. It yields the protein CASKGGFATNEKLFF. V usage is TRBV5-1 and J usage is TRBJ1-4; D unresolved. This CDR3 region has 15 residues. V was trimmed by 6 bases and J by 0 bases, leaving 12 bases between them. Germline CDR1 and CDR2: SGHRS and YFSETQ.

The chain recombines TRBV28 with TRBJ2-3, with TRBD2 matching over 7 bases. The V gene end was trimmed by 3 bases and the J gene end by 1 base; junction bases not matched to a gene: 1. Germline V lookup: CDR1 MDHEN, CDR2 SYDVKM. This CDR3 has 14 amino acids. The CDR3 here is CASSFLAGTDTQYF. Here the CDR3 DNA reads TGTGCCAGCAGTTTTCTAGCGGGCACAGATACGCAGTATTTT.

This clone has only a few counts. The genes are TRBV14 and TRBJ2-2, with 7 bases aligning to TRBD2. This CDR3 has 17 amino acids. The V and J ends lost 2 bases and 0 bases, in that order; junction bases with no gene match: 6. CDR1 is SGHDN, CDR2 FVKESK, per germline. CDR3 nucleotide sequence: TGTGCCAGCAGCCAACCTCAGGCGGGGGCGAACACCGGGGAGCTGTTTTTT. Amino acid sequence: CASSQPQAGANTGELFF.

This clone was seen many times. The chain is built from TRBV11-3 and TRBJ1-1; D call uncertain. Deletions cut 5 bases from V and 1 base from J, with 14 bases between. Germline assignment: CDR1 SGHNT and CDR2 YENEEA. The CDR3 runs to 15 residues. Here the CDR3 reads CASSPIRMGNTEAFF. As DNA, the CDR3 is TGTGCCAGCAGCCCTATCCGCATGGGGAACACTGAAGCTTTCTTT.

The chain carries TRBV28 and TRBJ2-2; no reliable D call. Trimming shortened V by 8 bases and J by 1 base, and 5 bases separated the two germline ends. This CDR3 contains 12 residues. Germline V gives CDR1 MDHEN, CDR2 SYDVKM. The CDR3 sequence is CASLLNTGELFF. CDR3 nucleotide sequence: TGTGCCAGCCTCCTGAACACCGGGGAGCTGTTTTTT.

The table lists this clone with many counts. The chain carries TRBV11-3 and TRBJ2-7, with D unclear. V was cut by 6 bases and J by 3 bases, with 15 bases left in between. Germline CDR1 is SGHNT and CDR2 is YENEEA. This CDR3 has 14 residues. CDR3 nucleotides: TGTGCCAGCAGGCCCAGACTGGATCTCTACGAGCAGTACTTC. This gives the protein CASRPRLDLYEQYF.

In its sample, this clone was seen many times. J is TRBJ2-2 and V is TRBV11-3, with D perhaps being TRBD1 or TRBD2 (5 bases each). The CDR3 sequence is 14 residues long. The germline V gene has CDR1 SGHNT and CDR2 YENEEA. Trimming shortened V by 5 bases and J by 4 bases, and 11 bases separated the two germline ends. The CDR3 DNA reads TGTGCCAGCAGCCTAGGGACGATCACCGGGGAGCTGTTTTTT. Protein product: CASSLGTITGELFF.

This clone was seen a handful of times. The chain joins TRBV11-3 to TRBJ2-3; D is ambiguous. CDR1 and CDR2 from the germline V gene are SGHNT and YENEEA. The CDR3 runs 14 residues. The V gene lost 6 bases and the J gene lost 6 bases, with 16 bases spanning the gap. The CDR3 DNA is TGTGCCAGCAGACCTGGCAGAGGATTGGATACGCAGTATTTT. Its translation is CASRPGRGLDTQYF.

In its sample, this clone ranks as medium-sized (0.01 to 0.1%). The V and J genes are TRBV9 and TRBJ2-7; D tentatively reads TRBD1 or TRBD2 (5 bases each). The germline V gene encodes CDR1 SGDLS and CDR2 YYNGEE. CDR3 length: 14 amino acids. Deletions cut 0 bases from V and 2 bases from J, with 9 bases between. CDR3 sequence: CASSVGGPAYEQYF. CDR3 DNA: TGTGCCAGCAGCGTAGGGGGACCAGCCTACGAGCAGTACTTC.

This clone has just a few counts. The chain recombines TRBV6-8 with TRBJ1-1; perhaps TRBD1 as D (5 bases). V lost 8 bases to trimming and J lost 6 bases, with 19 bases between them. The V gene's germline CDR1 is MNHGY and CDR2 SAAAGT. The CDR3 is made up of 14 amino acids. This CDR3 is CASLGAGRGPEAFF. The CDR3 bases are TGTGCCAGCCTAGGGGCAGGGCGGGGACCTGAAGCTTTCTTT.

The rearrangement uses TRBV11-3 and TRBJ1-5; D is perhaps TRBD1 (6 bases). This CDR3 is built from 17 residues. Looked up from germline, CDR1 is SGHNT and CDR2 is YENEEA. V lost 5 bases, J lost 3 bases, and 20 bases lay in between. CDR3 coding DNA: TGTGCCAGCAGCCTAGTGGGGGGCCGCGGGAACAATCAGCCCCAGCATTTT. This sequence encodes CASSLVGGRGNNQPQHF.